This T cell receptor (beta chain) originates from a study of cytomegalovirus exposure and HLA in healthy donors (TCRdb year 2017). With respect to the entire study: An earlier analysis of several hundred of the donors reported 250 to 300 Gb of sequence data and 95 million to 140 million unique TCR beta sequences obtained from around 190 million T cells. Of the 398 genotyped donors, around 81% fell in the genetic ancestry cluster associated with self-reported Caucasian donors. Genome-wide SNP genotypes for about three fifths of the roughly 700 donors were used in a later genetic analysis, which treated that subset as a discovery cohort. The study used immunosequencing to profile the T cell repertoires of 666 subjects and linked those repertoires to cytomegalovirus serostatus. Both class I and class II loci were covered by HLA typing, at four-digit resolution. The number of donors typed differed by locus, with about 629-630 for A, B, C, DRB1 and DQB1, over 500 for DQA1, some 570 for DPA1, and 400 to 490 for DPB1. Donor age, sex, ethnicity and CMV serostatus were collected together with the repertoire data. An early release that covered roughly 600 HLA-typed donors contained about 300 gigabases of sequencing data and about 93 million unique TCR sequences. About five DR-DQ haplotypes were handled as single units for association and clustering, since linkage in the cohort was strong. An earlier analysis of several hundred of the donors applied high-throughput TCR beta sequencing to assess whether each TCR beta V gene segment acted as functional or pseudogenic. A later analysis re-analyzed previously published TCR beta repertoires from roughly 600 donors and added high-resolution HLA genotyping to study TCR occurrence patterns. The study was designed to test whether signatures of past pathogen exposure could be identified by cataloging public T cell receptors. The later analysis used no new phenotypic data to find candidate immune exposures, relying instead on TCR beta sequences and their occurrence across donors. Every repertoire in the discovery cohort had been generated on one and the same sequencing platform. On average, about 240,000 unique TCR beta nucleotide sequences were sequenced per donor among about 400 genotyped donors of the cohort, with about 19% of those sequences being non-productive. Besides the first cohort of approximately 670 subjects, a separate validation cohort made up of roughly 120 different subjects was used. To predict cytomegalovirus infection status, the study combined high-throughput TCR immunosequencing, statistical association of individual TCRs with disease status, and machine learning. The full study reports these points: An earlier analysis of around 600 of the donors showed that most TCR beta V segments appeared in productive rearrangements either about 87% or about 30% of the time, which broadly matched IMGT annotations. For the cohort, immune exposure information was limited to CMV serostatus. When HLA alleles, especially DR and DQ, strongly co-occurred, TCR associations were difficult to assign to individual alleles. Sequencing depth was assumed to be roughly uniform across donors in the presence/absence analyses, though that assumption may not hold. In vitro tests confirmed that three of the cytomegalovirus-associated TCR beta chains recognize cytomegalovirus antigens. A cluster of highly shared sequence variants was judged likely to be a technical artifact of the sequencing pipeline. A later analysis associated 15,000 or so TCR beta sequences with specific HLA alleles at a false discovery rate of 0.05. According to a later analysis, most CMV-associated TCR beta chains appeared to be HLA-restricted, and the HLA associations seemed to be driven largely by CMV exposure. An association between a missense DCLRE1C variant and V-gene and J-gene trimming of TCR beta chains was found in a later genetic analysis and replicated in an independent cohort. Across donors, most TCR sequences were observed very rarely, whereas some public TCRs were present in many individuals. According to a later analysis, parvovirus B19, influenza, CMV and Epstein-Barr virus appeared linked to several top co-occurrence clusters. A further reported finding was that TCR beta sequences accurately predicted the HLA-A and HLA-B alleles for most subjects in the first cohort. Compared with the 666-donor mean, donors in an Asian-associated ancestry cluster had fewer N-insertions in productive TCRs, according to a later genetic analysis. Some IMGT-functional V segments, including TRBV6-2 and TRBV6-3, could not be told apart with the 87-base-pair reads, so those segments were excluded. Linkage disequilibrium might explain the correlated functional status among segregating V segments, but an unknown experimental factor could not be ruled out. In a later analysis, HLA-associated TCR beta chains showed more clonal expansion and lower generation probabilities than non-associated chains that were equally common. It was suggested by the authors that the approach could potentially be generalized to other disease states and immunological phenotypes. Cytomegalovirus status was reported to be diagnosed by the classifier with high specificity and sensitivity in both the original and validation cohorts. Only TCR beta chains were sequenced in this cohort, and the absence of alpha or paired-chain data limited detectable features. Because some donors lacked HLA typing at each locus, the association tests relied only on the typed subset. Roughly 17 rarely observed V segments, including chromosome 9 orphons, were excluded from the earlier analysis of approximately 500 of the donors because counts were too low. The study gave a list of 150 to 200 TCR beta chains associated with cytomegalovirus. In a later analysis, the rate of TCR association differed among HLA loci, with DRB1 alleles having the most associated TCRs and HLA-C alleles having the fewest.

V lost 2 bases and J lost 3 bases; the stretch between them is 12 bases long. From its cysteine to its phenylalanine, the CDR3 spans 16 amino acids. Here the CDR3 DNA is all that survives: 48 bases in frame from base 1. The germline V gene specifies SGHDT as CDR1 and YYEEEE as CDR2. Library preparation employed the immunoSEQ multiplex PCR assay. For the multiplex PCR, a mixture combining 60 forward primers for TCR Vbeta segments and 13 reverse primers for TCR Jbeta segments was used. Amplification of the CDR3 region of rearranged TCR beta genes was performed with a multiplex PCR assay on genomic DNA. The amplified TCR beta libraries were sequenced on the Illumina HiSeq System as 87-base-pair reads. In the source study's methods: Across the 500 to 700 repertoires, a later analysis counted some 81 million unique TCR beta chains, 9 million to 14 million of which were shared by at least two donors. Raw reads were error-corrected and collapsed into unique sequences by a nearest-neighbor algorithm in which closely related sequences were merged to remove PCR and sequencing errors. Alignment of CDR3 sequences to IMGT reference sequences was used to assign V, D and J gene segments. For a sequence to be retained, at least a six-nucleotide match to both a V gene segment and a J gene segment was required. Rearrangements were called productive when the CDR3 lacked stop codons and stayed in frame with V and J; all others were non-productive. Following IMGT convention, CDR3 was defined as the stretch from the second conserved V-encoded cysteine up to the conserved J-encoded phenylalanine. Sequences without an unambiguous match to a single V gene segment were excluded from the earlier analysis of about 600 of the donors. An earlier analysis of 500 to 600 of the donors classified V segments as functional when productive rearrangements were above 56.7% and as segregating when the standard deviation between donors was above 5%. To diagnose cytomegalovirus status from the catalog of TCR beta chain sequences, a statistical classification framework was built. A later analysis assigned V and J genes by comparing TCR nucleotide sequences with IMGT/GENE-DB human TR gene sequences. In a later analysis, CDR3 sequences and most-parsimonious VDJ recombination scenarios were assigned using the TCRdist pipeline. A later analysis defined each TCR beta chain by its CDR3 amino acid sequence plus V-gene family, and excluded reads lacking a unique V-gene family. A later analysis removed roughly 590 highly shared, low-generation-probability nucleotide sequences to deal with suspected cross-contamination and a sequencing artifact. In a later analysis, a clonal expansion index for each public chain was calculated from normalized within-repertoire ranks of inferred template counts. Generation probabilities in a later analysis came from a VDJ recombination model fitted to out-of-frame rearrangements, and those results were checked against IGoR. Hypergeometric tests were used in a later analysis to score TCR-TCR, TCR-HLA and TCR-CMV co-occurrence, with a repertoire-size bias correction applied to the TCR pairs. To estimate false discovery rates, a later analysis permuted the HLA or CMV assignments 20 times. In a later analysis, co-occurring TCRs were grouped with DBSCAN, and TCRdist sequence similarity was added when clustering was performed within HLA-allele-positive subsets. Co-occurrence clustering excluded repertoires with fewer than 30,000 or more than 120,000 public chains, plus five with anomalous nucleotide sharing. TCRdb retrieved this table from immuneACCESS and kept in-frame rearrangements only. Not all clones are present; in checked studies, unresolved V genes account for under half, and no reason is known for the remainder. Clone size and the V and J calls come from that table; the DNA yielded D and trimming. In all, the sample holds approximately 110,000 clones, and roughly 67% of those were seen once. Approximately 8.4% of the sample comes from the top ten.

This clone appeared once. Its antigen is currently not known. Base qualities were left out, and no much larger clone turns up one base away. In total, approximately 700 healthy bone marrow donors made up the cohort. All cohort members were sampled while nominally healthy, although unrecorded immune exposures were likely present. The donor tested CMV seronegative, placing the donor among the 350 or so seronegative members of the cohort. A peripheral blood sample was collected from each donor, and TCR beta sequencing was performed on peripheral blood mononuclear cells. The Qiagen DNeasy Blood Extraction Kit was used to extract genomic DNA from the blood cell samples.

The rearranged segments are TRBV5-6 and TRBJ1-6, and the D gene may be TRBD1, 6 bases matching. The sequence was obtained from a man aged 40-49 years in good health and CMV-seronegative. The sample consisted of PBMCs. The DNA reads as follows: TGTGCCAGCAGCTTCAGGACAGTGAACTATAATTCACCCCTCCACTTT. This encodes CASSFRTVNYNSPLHF.